This entry is about one T cell receptor (beta chain). Authors' processing steps: Nucleated cell counts were estimated from reference gene primer amplification. Only in-frame clones appear in the TCRdb table, and some are missing; sequencing was by immunoSEQ multiplex PCR. V, J and clone size were drawn from that table, and D and trimming were deduced from the DNA. The repertoire holds tens of thousands of clones, with 65% to 90% as singletons. The CDR3 sequence is 15 residues long. Germline lookup yields CDR1 SGHRS and CDR2 YFSETQ. After removal of 4 bases from V and 7 bases from J, the junction contained 8 bases not matched to a gene. This sample stems from a study of blood T cell repertoires in COVID-19. The wider study: Some COVID-19 samples were acute and others convalescent; all came from the United States, Italy and Spain.

The J gene is TRBJ1-6, the V gene TRBV5-1; 7 bases map to TRBD1. Sequencing was performed on peripheral blood. This sequence originates from a human donor in a cohort sampled during active COVID-19. CDR3 sequence reads: CASSTSGTENSPLHF. CDR3 DNA sequence: TGCGCCAGCAGCACATCCGGGACAGAGAATTCACCCCTCCACTTT.